These 25 T cell receptor beta chains came from one sample sequenced in a study of shared clonotypes between healthy human individuals. Positively selected for CCR7, the CD45RO-negative cells used as naive CD8 cells excluded terminally differentiated effector memory CD45RA+ cells. Clones were read by immunoSEQ multiplex PCR, and TCRdb kept only the in-frame ones, dropping some. The sample lists about 2 million clones, approximately 95% occurring once. The material sequenced was naive CD8+ T cells sorted from blood. These TCRs come from a man between 18 and 35 years old in good health.

A note on this clone: In the same sample, other DNA sequences code for this CDR3. The V gene is TRBV5-4, the J gene TRBJ1-1; the D is unclear. CDR1 is SGHNT and CDR2 is YYREEE in the germline V gene (reference sequence). The length of the CDR3 is 14 residues. V was cut by 4 bases and J by 0 bases, with 10 bases left in between. The CDR3 DNA reads as TGTGCCAGCAGCCCTACAGACTTGAACACTGAAGCTTTCTTT. The encoded protein is CASSPTDLNTEAFF.

Only one count was recorded for this clone. The chain employs TRBV7-9 and TRBJ2-7, with D possibly called TRBD1 or TRBD2 (5 bases each). CDR3 size: 14 residues. Trimming took 1 base from V and 7 from J, leaving 14 bases between them. The V gene's germline CDR1 is SEHNR and CDR2 FQNEAQ (reference sequence). The CDR3 sequence: CASSLGDGEREQYF. CDR3 DNA: TGTGCCAGCAGCTTAGGGGACGGGGAAAGAGAGCAGTACTTC. Filled out from reference TRBV7-9 and TRBJ2-7, the complete variable domain reads DTGVSQNPRHKITKRGQNVTFRCDPISEHNRLYWYRQTLGQGPEFLTYFQNEAQLEKSRLLSDRFSAERPKGSFSTLEIQRTEQGDSAMYLCASSLGDGEREQYFGPGTRLTVT.

The genes are TRBV4-1 and TRBJ1-2; possible D gene TRBD1, 5 bases. Trimming removed 7 bases from V and 7 bases from J, with 22 bases in between. CDR3 length: 15 amino acids. The germline gives CDR1 MGHRA, CDR2 YSYEKL. The DNA for the CDR3 is TGCGCCAGCACCCCGGGCGGCGCCGCTCAGGGTGGCTACACCTTC. This sequence encodes CASTPGGAAQGGYTF.

The V gene is TRBV9, the J gene TRBJ2-7, with TRBD1 matching 8 bases. The CDR3 runs 16 residues. With V trimmed by 3 bases and J by 6 bases, 14 bases remained unmatched. Per germline, CDR1 SGDLS and CDR2 YYNGEE. The CDR3 spells CASSEEDRESKGEQYF. CDR3 nucleotides: TGTGCCAGCAGCGAGGAGGACAGGGAAAGTAAAGGCGAGCAGTACTTC.

The CDR3 is CASSSSKPLAADSNQPQHF. The CDR3 DNA reads as TGTGCCAGCAGCTCCTCAAAGCCCTTGGCAGCAGATAGCAATCAGCCCCAGCATTTT. The chain joins TRBV7-2 to TRBJ1-5; no firm D call. CDR3 length equals 19 residues. Germline values: CDR1 SGHTA, CDR2 FQGNSA. V gave up 4 bases and J gave up 0 bases, with 22 bases separating them.

This chain connects TRBV27 to TRBJ2-1, with a possible D match to TRBD2 (7 bases). This CDR3 contains 15 residues. Trimming stripped 5 bases from V and 5 bases from J, with 16 bases between. Germline V lookup: CDR1 MNHEY, CDR2 SMNVEV (reference sequence). The CDR3 sequence is CASSPIGGVHNEQFF. CDR3 nucleotide sequence: TGTGCCAGCAGTCCAATAGGGGGGGTCCACAATGAGCAGTTCTTC.

The rearrangement uses TRBV14 and TRBJ1-2, with D maybe TRBD1 (5 bases). The CDR3 runs to 13 residues. CDR1 SGHDN and CDR2 FVKESK come from the germline V gene. Trimming cost V 0 bases and J 8 bases, with 10 bases left between them. The CDR3 DNA reads TGTGCCAGCAGCCAAGATCGCAGGGCAGGCTACACCTTC. Translation gives CASSQDRRAGYTF.

This chain connects TRBV7-6 to TRBJ2-1, with D perhaps assigned TRBD1 or TRBD2 (5 bases each). Trimming pared 5 bases from V and 0 bases from J, leaving 20 bases between. Germline V gene sequence: CDR1 SGHVS, CDR2 FNYEAQ. This CDR3 spans 18 amino acids. The DNA of the CDR3 is TGTGCCAGCAGCCAAACCCCGGGACCGGCCAGCTCCTACAATGAGCAGTTCTTC. Translated, it gives CASSQTPGPASSYNEQFF. Full variable domain (outside the CDR3, taken from reference TRBV7-6 and TRBJ2-1): GAGVSQSPRYKVTKRGQDVALRCDPISGHVSLYWYRQALGQGPEFLTYFNYEAQQDKSGLPNDRFSAERPEGSISTLTIQRTEQRDSAMYRCASSQTPGPASSYNEQFFGPGTRLTVL.

For the CDR3, the DNA is TGTGCCAGCAGTTACCCAGGGGGTTCGGATGGCTACACCTTC. This sequence encodes CASSYPGGSDGYTF. The chain combines TRBV6-5 with TRBJ1-2; 7 bases agree with TRBD1. The CDR3 spans 14 residues. Germline CDR1 MNHEY, CDR2 SVGAGI. V was pared by 2 bases and J by 6 bases, with 6 bases of the junction left unmatched.

The chain links TRBV7-2 to TRBJ2-5; D gene uncertain. The V end was cut by 5 bases, the J end by 3 bases, with 16 bases between. CDR1 SGHTA and CDR2 FQGNSA come from the germline V gene. The CDR3 sequence is 15 residues long. The CDR3 sequence: CASSPPDLSEETQYF. As DNA, the CDR3 is TGTGCCAGCAGCCCCCCGGATCTCTCCGAAGAGACCCAGTACTTC.

This chain uses TRBV2 with TRBJ1-5; 7 nucleotides match TRBD1. This CDR3 is 13 amino acids long. The V segment lost 7 bases and the J segment 7 bases; nucleotides outside the gene matches: 7. Germline CDR1 SNHLY, CDR2 FYNNEI. In DNA form, the CDR3 reads TGTGCCAGCATAGAGGGGGCAGGGCAGCCCCAGCATTTT. Translation gives CASIEGAGQPQHF.

This clone has only one observation. The chain recombines TRBV6-1 with TRBJ2-7, with 8 positions matching TRBD1. The CDR3 runs to 16 residues. V lost 0 bases to trimming and J lost 3 bases; unmatched junction nucleotides: 7. Germline V CDR1 and CDR2: MNHNS, SASEGT. CDR3 DNA: TGTGCCAGCAGTGAAGCGGTAGGGACAGGTTTCTACGAGCAGTACTTC. This codes for CASSEAVGTGFYEQYF.

The genes are TRBV5-4 and TRBJ2-4; D ambiguous. Germline values: CDR1 SGHNT, CDR2 YYREEE (reference sequence). This CDR3 contains 16 residues. The V end lost 0 bases, the J end lost 3 bases, and 13 bases lay between the germline ends. The CDR3 DNA follows: TGTGCCAGCAGCTTGGAGGGCCCAGGTAACAAAAACATTCAGTACTTC. It specifies CASSLEGPGNKNIQYF.

The rearrangement uses TRBV7-9 and TRBJ2-1, with D perhaps matching TRBD2 (5 bases). CDR1 and CDR2 (germline): SEHNR, FQNEAQ (reference sequence). V was cut by 7 bases and J by 1 base, with 14 bases left in between. The CDR3 covers 15 residues. CDR3 sequence: CASNHARGSYNEQFF. In DNA form, the CDR3 reads TGTGCCAGCAATCACGCTCGGGGATCCTACAATGAGCAGTTCTTC.

The chain joins TRBV25-1 to TRBJ1-6, with D possibly TRBD1 on 6 matching bases. Trimming cost V 6 bases and J 9 bases, with 21 bases left between them. The CDR3 is made up of 16 amino acids. In germline, CDR1 is MGHDK, CDR2 SYGVNS. CDR3 coding DNA: TGTGCCAGCAGATCTCGGACAGCGCCCAGCGGTTCACCCCTCCACTTT. The encoded protein is CASRSRTAPSGSPLHF.

A few counts support this clone. The sample carries other DNA sequences with the same CDR3. This chain links TRBV4-1 with TRBJ2-7; D unclear. V was cut by 5 bases and J by 1 base, with 3 bases left in between. CDR1 and CDR2 (germline): MGHRA, YSYEKL. The CDR3 sequence is 11 residues long. CDR3 sequence reads: CASSSSYEQYF. CDR3 nucleotide sequence: TGCGCCAGCAGCAGTTCCTACGAGCAGTACTTC.

The chain recombines TRBV28 with TRBJ2-1; D gene uncertain. V lost 5 bases to trimming and J lost 2 bases, with 22 bases between them. The CDR3 runs to 18 residues. Germline assignment: CDR1 MDHEN and CDR2 SYDVKM. CDR3 sequence: CASSAPSSRSAAYNEQFF. Here the CDR3 DNA reads TGTGCCAGCAGTGCCCCCAGTTCGCGGTCAGCAGCCTACAATGAGCAGTTCTTC.

Turning to this clone: Other DNA sequences in the sample encode the same CDR3. The CDR3 sequence: CASSLGGVTEAFF. Here the CDR3 DNA reads TGTGCCAGCAGCTTGGGTGGGGTCACTGAAGCTTTCTTT. The V and J genes are TRBV5-4 and TRBJ1-1; unclear D gene. Germline CDR1 SGHNT, CDR2 YYREEE (reference sequence). The CDR3 contains 13 residues. Deletions cut 0 bases from V and 4 bases from J, with 7 bases between.

The genes are TRBV5-4 and TRBJ2-7, with D possibly TRBD1 on 5 matching bases. The ends were cut back, 10 bases at V and 0 bases at J, with 14 bases in the middle. CDR1 SGHNT and CDR2 YYREEE come from the germline V gene (reference sequence). The CDR3 extends over 13 amino acids. In DNA, the CDR3 is TGTGCCTACAGGTCTCCGAGCTCCTACGAGCAGTACTTC. Its protein product is CAYRSPSSYEQYF.

The chain has TRBV6-5 and TRBJ2-6; TRBD2 is a possible D gene (7 bases). Germline V gene sequence: CDR1 MNHEY, CDR2 SVGAGI. Trimming pared 0 bases from V and 3 bases from J, leaving 9 bases between. The CDR3 runs 16 residues. Written as DNA, the CDR3 is TGTGCCAGCAGTTACTCCGGGGGGCTTGGGGCCAACGTCCTGACTTTC. This gives the protein CASSYSGGLGANVLTF.

This chain uses TRBV12-5 with TRBJ1-2; D unclear. The CDR3 is 16 residues long. V was clipped by 5 bases and J by 4 bases, with 20 bases between them. Per germline, CDR1 LGHNT and CDR2 FRNRAP. In DNA form, the CDR3 reads TGTGCTAGTGGTCCAGCACTCTATCCAGGCGGCTATGGCTACACCTTC. Protein: CASGPALYPGGYGYTF.

The CDR3 sequence: CSVESGRGYGYTF. CDR3 coding DNA: TGCAGCGTTGAATCTGGCAGGGGCTATGGCTACACCTTC. The gene calls are TRBV29-1 and TRBJ1-2; possible D gene TRBD1, 6 bases. Germline V gene sequence: CDR1 SQVTM, CDR2 ANQGSEA. The CDR3 extends over 13 amino acids. Trimming took 2 bases from V and 4 from J, leaving 11 bases between them.

A remark on this clone: The sample holds other DNA sequences that translate to the same CDR3. The rearrangement uses TRBV6-6 and TRBJ2-7; 7 bases map to TRBD1. Losses at the gene ends were 0 bases for V and 4 bases for J; bases not matched to a gene: 3. Germline CDR1 MNHNY, CDR2 SVGAGI (reference sequence). The CDR3 is 14 residues long. CDR3 coding DNA: TGTGCCAGCAGTTACTCAGGACAGGATTACGAGCAGTACTTC. It codes for CASSYSGQDYEQYF.

J is TRBJ1-1 and V is TRBV6-1; D is unclear. Trimming pared 3 bases from V and 3 bases from J, leaving 8 bases between. This CDR3 comprises 13 residues. Germline V gene sequence: CDR1 MNHNS, CDR2 SASEGT. CDR3 bases: TGTGCCAGCAGTGACACTTTATACACTGAAGCTTTCTTT. Encoded protein: CASSDTLYTEAFF.

V is TRBV5-6 and J is TRBJ2-7; no firm D call. Between the trimmed V and J ends, which lost 2 bases and 4 bases, there was a span of 10 bases. This CDR3 contains 13 residues. CDR1 is SGHDT and CDR2 is YYEEEE in the germline V gene. DNA of the CDR3: TGTGCCAGCAGCTTCGGACGAGTATACGAGCAGTACTTC. This sequence encodes CASSFGRVYEQYF.